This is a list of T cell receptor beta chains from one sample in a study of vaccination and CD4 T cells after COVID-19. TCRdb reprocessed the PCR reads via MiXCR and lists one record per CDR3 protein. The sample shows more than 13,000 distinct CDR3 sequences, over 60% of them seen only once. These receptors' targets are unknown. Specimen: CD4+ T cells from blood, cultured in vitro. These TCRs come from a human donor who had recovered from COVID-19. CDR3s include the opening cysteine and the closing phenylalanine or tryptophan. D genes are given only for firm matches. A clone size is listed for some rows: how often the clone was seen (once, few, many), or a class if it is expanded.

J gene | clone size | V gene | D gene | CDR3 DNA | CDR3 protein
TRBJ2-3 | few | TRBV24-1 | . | TGTGCCACCAGCAGCACAGATACGCAGTATTTT | CATSSTDTQYF
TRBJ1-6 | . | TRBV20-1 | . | TGCAGTGCTAGGACGAGAGGGAAGGATTCACCCCTCCACTTT | CSARTRGKDSPLHF
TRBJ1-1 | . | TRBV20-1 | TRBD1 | TGCAGTGCTAGAGATCTCAGGGGGCTATTTGATGAAGCTTTCTTT | CSARDLRGLFDEAFF
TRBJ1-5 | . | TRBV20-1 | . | TGCAGTGCTCCCTCCGGGTCTCAGCCCCAGCATTTT | CSAPSGSQPQHF
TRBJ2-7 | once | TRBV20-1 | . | TGCAGTGCTAGAGGGAATAGCGACGGCCACGAGCAGTACTTC | CSARGNSDGHEQYF
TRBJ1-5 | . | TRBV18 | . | TGTGCCAGCTCACCAACGATCCATGAGGGCAATCAGCCCCAGCATTTT | CASSPTIHEGNQPQHF
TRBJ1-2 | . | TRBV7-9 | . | TGTGCCAGCAGCTTAGAGGACAGAAGCTACACCTTC | CASSLEDRSYTF
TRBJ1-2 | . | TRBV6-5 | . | TGTGCCAGCAGTTACTCGACTGGGGTTGGCTACACCTTC | CASSYSTGVGYTF
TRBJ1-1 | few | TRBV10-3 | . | TGTGCCATTAGACCGGACGGATACACTGAAGCTTTCTTT | CAIRPDGYTEAFF
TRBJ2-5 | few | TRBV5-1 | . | TGCGCCAGCAGCTTGAGCCGGGGGAGGGAGACCCAGTACTTC | CASSLSRGRETQYF
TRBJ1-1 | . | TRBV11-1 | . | TGTGCCAGCAGCTTATCACAGGGAGGCACTGAAGCTTTCTTT | CASSLSQGGTEAFF
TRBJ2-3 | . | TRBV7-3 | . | TGTGCCAGCAGCTTACAGGCAGGGGGCACAGATACGCAGTATTTT | CASSLQAGGTDTQYF
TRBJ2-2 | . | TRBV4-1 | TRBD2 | TGCGCCAGCAGCCGTGGGACTAGCGGGAGTGGCGGGGAGCTGTTTTTT | CASSRGTSGSGGELFF
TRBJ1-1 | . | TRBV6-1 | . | TGTGCCAGCAGGCAGGGACGCACTGAAGCTTTCTTT | CASRQGRTEAFF
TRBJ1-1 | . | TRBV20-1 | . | TGCAGTGCTAGAGATCAAACCGCGGGGAACACTGAAGCTTTCTTT | CSARDQTAGNTEAFF
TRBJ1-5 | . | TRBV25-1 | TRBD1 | TGTGCCAGCAGTGAACAGGGGGCGTATCAGCCCCAGCATTTT | CASSEQGAYQPQHF
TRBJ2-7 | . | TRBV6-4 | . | TGTGCCAGCAGGAGGGGCAGGGACCACCCCGAGCAGTACTTC | CASRRGRDHPEQYF
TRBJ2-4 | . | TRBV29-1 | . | TGCAGCGTTGGGGGGCAGGGAGGCATTCAGTACTTC | CSVGGQGGIQYF
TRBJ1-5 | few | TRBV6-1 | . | TGTGCCAGCAGCCACTACCCCCAAGGGACTAGCATCCCGCAGCCCCAGCATTTT | CASSHYPQGTSIPQPQHF
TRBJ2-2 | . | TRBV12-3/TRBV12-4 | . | TGTGCCAGCAGTTTAGGCTGGAACACCGGGGAGCTGTTTTTT | CASSLGWNTGELFF